This T cell receptor (beta chain) was sequenced for a study of OX40 agonist ivuxolimab in advanced cancers. This CDR3 has 17 residues. Germline lookup yields CDR1 LGHNT and CDR2 FRNRAP. V was clipped by 2 bases and J by 2 bases, with 15 bases between them. TCRdb's copy holds only in-frame clones and misses some; the assay was immunoSEQ multiplex PCR. The sample has 75,000 to 100,000 clones, approximately 80% seen once. The sequence was collected from an adult with an advanced solid tumor such as melanoma, head and neck, liver or kidney cancer. The chain couples TRBV12-5 to TRBJ1-4, with TRBD1 as a possible D gene (5 bases). Sequencing was performed on CD4+ or CD8+ T cells sorted from blood, taken in a trial of the OX40 agonist ivuxolimab. The CDR3 spells CASGLRAGKPTNEKLFF. In DNA, the CDR3 is TGTGCTAGTGGTTTGCGGGCAGGGAAGCCCACTAATGAAAAACTGTTTTTT.